Listed below are T cell receptor beta chains from one sample, sequenced in a study of post-analysis software for immune sequencing data. MiXCR was run by TCRdb on the PCR reads, yielding one entry per CDR3 protein. This table has some 700,000 distinct CDR3 sequences, around 64% appearing once. Sequenced input: blood. The source of these receptors is a girl aged 2 to 9 with multiple sclerosis. Each CDR3 is given without its conserved first and last residue. The order of the fields is V gene, J gene, CDR3 protein.

v_gene: TRBV6-6
j_gene: TRBJ2-1
CDR3aa: ASSYPQTGDNEQF

v_gene: TRBV15
j_gene: TRBJ2-4
CDR3aa: ATSRGRVPQNIQY

v_gene: TRBV7-2
j_gene: TRBJ2-5
CDR3aa: ASSFQSTGSQETQY

v_gene: TRBV12-3/TRBV12-4
j_gene: TRBJ1-1
CDR3aa: ASSFGRQGKTEAF

v_gene: TRBV5-5
j_gene: TRBJ2-3
CDR3aa: ASGDRTDTQY

v_gene: TRBV29-1
j_gene: TRBJ1-5
CDR3aa: SATTGTNQPQH

v_gene: TRBV6-5
j_gene: TRBJ2-1
CDR3aa: ASSPGGFINNEQF

v_gene: TRBV5-5
j_gene: .
CDR3aa: ASFLGGGIQTQY

v_gene: TRBV4-1
j_gene: TRBJ2-1
CDR3aa: ASSQGPGRYNEQF

v_gene: TRBV3-1
j_gene: TRBJ2-1
CDR3aa: ASSQDRIAGGANEQF

v_gene: TRBV2
j_gene: TRBJ1-1
CDR3aa: ASSESDFQGTEAF

v_gene: TRBV20-1
j_gene: TRBJ2-3
CDR3aa: SASQGIRGRDAQY

v_gene: TRBV7-3
j_gene: TRBJ2-1
CDR3aa: ASSLKRTDGRASSSYNEQF

v_gene: TRBV12-3/TRBV12-4
j_gene: TRBJ1-5
CDR3aa: ASSLWTGDSNQPQH

v_gene: TRBV12-3/TRBV12-4
j_gene: TRBJ2-5
CDR3aa: ASSPGTGGRRQETQY

v_gene: TRBV20-1
j_gene: TRBJ2-1
CDR3aa: SVAYLNEQF

v_gene: TRBV11-3
j_gene: TRBJ2-7
CDR3aa: ASSLLAGSFSYEQY

v_gene: TRBV4-2
j_gene: TRBJ2-1
CDR3aa: ASSQAGRDEQF